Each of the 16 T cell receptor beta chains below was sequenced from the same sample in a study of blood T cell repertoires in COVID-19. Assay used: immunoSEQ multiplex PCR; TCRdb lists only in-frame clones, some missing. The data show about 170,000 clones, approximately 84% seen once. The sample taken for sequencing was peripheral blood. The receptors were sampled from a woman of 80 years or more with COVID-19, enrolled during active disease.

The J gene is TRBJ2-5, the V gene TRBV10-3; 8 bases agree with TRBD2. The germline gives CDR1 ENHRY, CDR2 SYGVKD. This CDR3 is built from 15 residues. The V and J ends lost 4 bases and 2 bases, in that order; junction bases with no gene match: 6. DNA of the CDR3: TGTGCCATCAGTGTGGGGACTAGTAGGCAAGAGACCCAGTACTTC. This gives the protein CAISVGTSRQETQYF.

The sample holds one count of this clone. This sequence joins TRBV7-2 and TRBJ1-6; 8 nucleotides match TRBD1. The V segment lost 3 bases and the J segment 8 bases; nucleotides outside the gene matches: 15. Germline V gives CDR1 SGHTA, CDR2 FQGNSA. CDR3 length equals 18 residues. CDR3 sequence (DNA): TGTGCCAGCAGCTTGACACTGTGGCAGGGGGCGCAGTATTCACCCCTCCACTTT. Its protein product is CASSLTLWQGAQYSPLHF.

DNA of the CDR3: TGTGCCAGCAGCTTAGCGCCTAGCGGGGGGGGGTACGAGCAGTACTTC. Translated, it gives CASSLAPSGGGYEQYF. The genes are TRBV7-6 and TRBJ2-7; 12 bases agree with TRBD2. There are 16 residues in the CDR3. Germline V gives CDR1 SGHVS, CDR2 FNYEAQ. The J segment lost 4 bases and the V segment lost 0 bases, leaving 4 bases of the junction unmatched. The full variable domain, completed using reference TRBV7-6 and TRBJ2-7, is GAGVSQSPRYKVTKRGQDVALRCDPISGHVSLYWYRQALGQGPEFLTYFNYEAQQDKSGLPNDRFSAERPEGSISTLTIQRTEQRDSAMYRCASSLAPSGGGYEQYFGPGTRLTVT.

In DNA, the CDR3 is TGTGCCACCAGTGATTCGGTCGAATCGATGCGAGGCACCGGGGAGCTGTTTTTT. This gives the protein CATSDSVESMRGTGELFF. The gene calls are TRBV24-1 and TRBJ2-2, with D unclear. Trimming stripped 2 bases from V and 4 bases from J, with 19 bases between. The germline CDR1 and CDR2 sequences are KGHDR and SFDVKD. There are 18 residues in the CDR3.

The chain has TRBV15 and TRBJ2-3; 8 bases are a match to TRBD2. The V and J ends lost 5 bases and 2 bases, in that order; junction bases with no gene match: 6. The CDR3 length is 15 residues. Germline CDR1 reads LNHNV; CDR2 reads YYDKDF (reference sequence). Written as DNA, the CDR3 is TGTGCCACCAGCGGGACTAGTTTCCACACAGATACGCAGTATTTT. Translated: CATSGTSFHTDTQYF.

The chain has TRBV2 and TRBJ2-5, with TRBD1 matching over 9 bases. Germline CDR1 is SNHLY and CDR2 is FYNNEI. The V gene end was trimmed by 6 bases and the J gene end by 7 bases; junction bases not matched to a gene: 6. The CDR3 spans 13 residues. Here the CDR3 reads CASRTGQGGTQYF. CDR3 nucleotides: TGTGCCAGCAGGACGGGACAGGGTGGGACCCAGTACTTC.

The CDR3 DNA reads as TGTGCCAGCAAATGGCAGGGGGGAAACACCATATATTTT. Translating it yields CASKWQGGNTIYF. J is TRBJ1-3 and V is TRBV6-5, with D possibly matching TRBD1 (6 bases). The germline CDR1 and CDR2 sequences are MNHEY and SVGAGI. This CDR3 is 13 amino acids long. V was cut by 7 bases and J by 4 bases, with 11 bases left in between.

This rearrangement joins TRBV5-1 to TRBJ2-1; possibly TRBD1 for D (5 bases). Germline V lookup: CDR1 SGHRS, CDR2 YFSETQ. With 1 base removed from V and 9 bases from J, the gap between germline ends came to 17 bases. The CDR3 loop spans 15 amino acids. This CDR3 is CASSLTGQGGSEQFF. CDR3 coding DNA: TGCGCCAGCAGCTTGACAGGCCAGGGTGGATCTGAGCAGTTCTTC. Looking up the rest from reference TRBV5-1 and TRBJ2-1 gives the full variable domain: KAGVTQTPRYLIKTRGQQVTLSCSPISGHRSVSWYQQTPGQGLQFLFEYFSETQRNKGNFPGRFSGRQFSNSRSEMNVSTLELGDSALYLCASSLTGQGGSEQFFGPGTRLTVL.

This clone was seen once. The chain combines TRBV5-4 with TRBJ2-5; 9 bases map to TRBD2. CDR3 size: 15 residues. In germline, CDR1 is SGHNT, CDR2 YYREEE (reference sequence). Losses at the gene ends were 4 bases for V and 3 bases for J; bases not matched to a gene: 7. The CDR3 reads CASSIAGVGKETQYF. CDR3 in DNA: TGTGCCAGCAGCATAGCGGGAGTAGGGAAAGAGACCCAGTACTTC.

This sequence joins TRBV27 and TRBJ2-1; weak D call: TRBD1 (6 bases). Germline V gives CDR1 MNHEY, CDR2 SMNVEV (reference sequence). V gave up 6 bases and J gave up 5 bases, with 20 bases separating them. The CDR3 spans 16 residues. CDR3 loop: CASSLSGPYRDNEQFF. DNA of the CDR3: TGTGCCAGCAGCTTAAGCGGCCCCTACAGGGACAATGAGCAGTTCTTC.

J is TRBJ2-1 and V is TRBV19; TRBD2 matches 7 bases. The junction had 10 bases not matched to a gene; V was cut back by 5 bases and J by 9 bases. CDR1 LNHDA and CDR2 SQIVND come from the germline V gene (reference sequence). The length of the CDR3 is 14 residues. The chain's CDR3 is CASSSGLGTGEQFF. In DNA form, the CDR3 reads TGTGCCAGTAGTTCAGGACTAGGAACCGGTGAGCAGTTCTTC. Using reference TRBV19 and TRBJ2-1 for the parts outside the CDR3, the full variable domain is DGGITQSPKYLFRKEGQNVTLSCEQNLNHDAMYWYRQDPGQGLRLIYYSQIVNDFQKGDIAEGYSVSREKKESFPLTVTSAQKNPTAFYLCASSSGLGTGEQFFGPGTRLTVL.

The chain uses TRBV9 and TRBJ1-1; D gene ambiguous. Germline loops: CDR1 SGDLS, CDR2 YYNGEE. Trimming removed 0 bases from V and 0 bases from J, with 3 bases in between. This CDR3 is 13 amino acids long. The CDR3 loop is CASSVDMNTEAFF. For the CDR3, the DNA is TGTGCCAGCAGCGTAGACATGAACACTGAAGCTTTCTTT.

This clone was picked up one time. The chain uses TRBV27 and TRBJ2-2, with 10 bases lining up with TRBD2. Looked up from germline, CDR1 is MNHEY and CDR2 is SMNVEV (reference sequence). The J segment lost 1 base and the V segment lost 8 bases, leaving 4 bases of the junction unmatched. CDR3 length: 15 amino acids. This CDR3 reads CASALAGGNTGELFF. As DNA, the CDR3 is TGTGCCAGCGCCTTAGCGGGGGGGAACACCGGGGAGCTGTTTTTT.

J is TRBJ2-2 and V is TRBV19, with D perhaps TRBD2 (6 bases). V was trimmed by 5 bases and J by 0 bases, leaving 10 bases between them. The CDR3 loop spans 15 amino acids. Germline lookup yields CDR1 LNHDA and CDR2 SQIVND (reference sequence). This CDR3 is CASSRWGANTGELFF. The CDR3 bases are TGTGCCAGTAGTCGGTGGGGGGCGAACACCGGGGAGCTGTTTTTT.

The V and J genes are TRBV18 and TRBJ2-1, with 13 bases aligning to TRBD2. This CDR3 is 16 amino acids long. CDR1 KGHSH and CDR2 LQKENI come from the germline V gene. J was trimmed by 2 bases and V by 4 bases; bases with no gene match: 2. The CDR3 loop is CASSHGLAGAYNEQFF. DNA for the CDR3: TGTGCCAGCTCACACGGACTAGCGGGAGCCTACAATGAGCAGTTCTTC. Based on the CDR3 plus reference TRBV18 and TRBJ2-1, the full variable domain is NAGVMQNPRHLVRRRGQEARLRCSPMKGHSHVYWYRQLPEEGLKFMVYLQKENIIDESGMPKERFSAEFPKEGPSILRIQQVVRGDSAAYFCASSHGLAGAYNEQFFGPGTRLTVL.

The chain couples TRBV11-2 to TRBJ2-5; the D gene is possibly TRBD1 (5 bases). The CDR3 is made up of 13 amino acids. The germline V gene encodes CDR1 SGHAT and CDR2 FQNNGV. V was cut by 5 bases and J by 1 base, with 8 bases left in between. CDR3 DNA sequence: TGTGCCAGCAGCCCGACAGTCCAAGAGACCCAGTACTTC. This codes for CASSPTVQETQYF.